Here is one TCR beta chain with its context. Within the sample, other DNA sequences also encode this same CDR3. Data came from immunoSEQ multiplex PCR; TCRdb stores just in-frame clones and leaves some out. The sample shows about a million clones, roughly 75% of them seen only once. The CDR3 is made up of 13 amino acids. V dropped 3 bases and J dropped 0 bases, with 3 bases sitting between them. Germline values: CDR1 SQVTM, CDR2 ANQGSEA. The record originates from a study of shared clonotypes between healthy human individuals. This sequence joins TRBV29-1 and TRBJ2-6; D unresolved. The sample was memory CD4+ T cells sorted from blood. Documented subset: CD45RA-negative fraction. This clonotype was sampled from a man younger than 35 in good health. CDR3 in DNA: TGCAGCGTTGACGTCTCTGGGGCCAACGTCCTGACTTTC. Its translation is CSVDVSGANVLTF.